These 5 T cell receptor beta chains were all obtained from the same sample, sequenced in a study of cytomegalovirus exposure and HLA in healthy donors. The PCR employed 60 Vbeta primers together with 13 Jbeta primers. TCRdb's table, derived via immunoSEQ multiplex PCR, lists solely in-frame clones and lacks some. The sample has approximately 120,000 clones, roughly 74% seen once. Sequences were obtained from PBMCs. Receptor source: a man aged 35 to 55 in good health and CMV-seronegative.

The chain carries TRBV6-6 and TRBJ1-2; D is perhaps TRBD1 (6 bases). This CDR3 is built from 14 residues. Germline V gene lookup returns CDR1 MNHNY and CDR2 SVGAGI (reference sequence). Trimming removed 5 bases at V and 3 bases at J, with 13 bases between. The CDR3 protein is CASSPAGADYGYTF. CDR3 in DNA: TGTGCCAGCAGTCCGGCGGGGGCCGACTATGGCTACACCTTC.

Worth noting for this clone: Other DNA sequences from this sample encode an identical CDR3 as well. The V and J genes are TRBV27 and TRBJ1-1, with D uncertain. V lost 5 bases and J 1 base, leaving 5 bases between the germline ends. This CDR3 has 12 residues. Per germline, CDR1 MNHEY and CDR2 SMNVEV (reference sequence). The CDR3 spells CASSPGNTEAFF. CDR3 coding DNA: TGTGCCAGCAGTCCGGGGAACACTGAAGCTTTCTTT.

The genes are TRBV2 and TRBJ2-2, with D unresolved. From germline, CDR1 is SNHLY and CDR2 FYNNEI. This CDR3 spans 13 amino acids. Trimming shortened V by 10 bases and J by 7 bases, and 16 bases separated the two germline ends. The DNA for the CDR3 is TGTGCCACCGACGACGATGCGGACGGGGAGCTGTTTTTT. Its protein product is CATDDDADGELFF.

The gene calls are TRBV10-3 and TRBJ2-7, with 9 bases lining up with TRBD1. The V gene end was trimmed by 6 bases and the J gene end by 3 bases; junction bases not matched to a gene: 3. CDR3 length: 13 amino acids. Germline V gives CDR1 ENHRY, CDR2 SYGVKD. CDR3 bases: TGTGCCATCAGGGACAGGGGCAACTACGAGCAGTACTTC. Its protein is CAIRDRGNYEQYF.

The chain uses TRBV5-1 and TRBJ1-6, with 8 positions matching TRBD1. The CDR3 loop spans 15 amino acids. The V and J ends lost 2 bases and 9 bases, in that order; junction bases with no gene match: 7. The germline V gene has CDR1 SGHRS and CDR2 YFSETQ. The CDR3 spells CASSLLAGGLSPLHF. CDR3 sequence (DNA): TGCGCCAGCAGCTTATTGGCAGGGGGCCTTTCACCCCTCCACTTT.